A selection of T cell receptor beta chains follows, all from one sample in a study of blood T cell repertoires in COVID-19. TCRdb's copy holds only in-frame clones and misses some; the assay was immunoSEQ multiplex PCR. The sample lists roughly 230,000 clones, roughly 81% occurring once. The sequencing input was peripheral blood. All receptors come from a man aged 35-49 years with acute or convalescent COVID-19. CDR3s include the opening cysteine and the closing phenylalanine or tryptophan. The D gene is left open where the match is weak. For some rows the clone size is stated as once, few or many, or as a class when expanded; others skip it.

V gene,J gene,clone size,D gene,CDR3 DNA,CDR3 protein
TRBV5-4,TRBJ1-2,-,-,TGTGCCAGCAGCATTCGAGGGTCGGGGGGATATGGCTACACCTTC,CASSIRGSGGYGYTF
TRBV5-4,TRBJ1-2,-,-,TGTGCCAGCAGCCGAGGCGGCGATACTAACTATGGCTACACCTTC,CASSRGGDTNYGYTF
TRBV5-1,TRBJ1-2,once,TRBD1,TGCGCCAGCAGCGCTCAACAGGGGGAGACTGGTGGCTACACCTTC,CASSAQQGETGGYTF
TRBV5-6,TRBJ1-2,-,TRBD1,TGTGCCAGCAGCTTGGGGACAGGGGCCCCGAAAAACTATGGCTACACCTTC,CASSLGTGAPKNYGYTF
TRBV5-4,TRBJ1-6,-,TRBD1,TGTGCCAGCAGCTCGGGGGACAGGGTTAATTCACCCCTCCACTTT,CASSSGDRVNSPLHF
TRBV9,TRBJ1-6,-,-,TGTGCCAGCAGCCCGGGGGGGTACTCACCCCTCCACTTT,CASSPGGYSPLHF
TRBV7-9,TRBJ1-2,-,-,TGTGCCAGCAGATTGGACAGCGCCTTCTATGGCTACACCTTC,CASRLDSAFYGYTF
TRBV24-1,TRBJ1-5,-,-,TGTGCCACCAGTGGGCAGTTCAATCAGCCCCAGCATTTT,CATSGQFNQPQHF
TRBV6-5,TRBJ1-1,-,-,TGTGCCAGCCGTCCGGGGGGCCCGCACACTGAAGCTTTCTTT,CASRPGGPHTEAFF
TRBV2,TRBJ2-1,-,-,TGTGCCAGCAGTGGGACTCCCAATGAGCAGTTCTTC,CASSGTPNEQFF
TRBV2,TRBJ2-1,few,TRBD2,TGTGCCAGCAGTCCCCAGTCTAGCGGGGGGTTTACCTACAATGAGCAGTTCTTC,CASSPQSSGGFTYNEQFF
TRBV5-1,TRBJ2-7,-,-,TGCGCCAGCAGCTTGACTAGCCCTTACTACGAGCAGTACTTC,CASSLTSPYYEQYF
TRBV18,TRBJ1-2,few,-,TGTGCCAGCTCACCGGGCGACAAGAATGGCTACACCTTC,CASSPGDKNGYTF
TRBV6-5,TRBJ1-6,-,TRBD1,TGTGCCAGCAGGAGGGGGCTGGGGGATAATTCACCCCTCCACTTT,CASRRGLGDNSPLHF
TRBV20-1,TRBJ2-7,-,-,TGCGGACTACGGAGCTCCTACGAGCAGTACTTC,CGLRSSYEQYF